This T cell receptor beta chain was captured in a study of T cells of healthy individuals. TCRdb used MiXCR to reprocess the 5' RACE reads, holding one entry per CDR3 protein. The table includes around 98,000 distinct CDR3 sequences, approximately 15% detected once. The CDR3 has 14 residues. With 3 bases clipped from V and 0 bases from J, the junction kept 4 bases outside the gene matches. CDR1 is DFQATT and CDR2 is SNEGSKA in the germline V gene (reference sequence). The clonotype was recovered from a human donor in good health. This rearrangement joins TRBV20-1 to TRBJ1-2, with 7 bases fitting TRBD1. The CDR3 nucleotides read TGCAGTGCTAGTGAGGGGGCCTCTAACTATGGCTACACCTTC. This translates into CSASEGASNYGYTF.